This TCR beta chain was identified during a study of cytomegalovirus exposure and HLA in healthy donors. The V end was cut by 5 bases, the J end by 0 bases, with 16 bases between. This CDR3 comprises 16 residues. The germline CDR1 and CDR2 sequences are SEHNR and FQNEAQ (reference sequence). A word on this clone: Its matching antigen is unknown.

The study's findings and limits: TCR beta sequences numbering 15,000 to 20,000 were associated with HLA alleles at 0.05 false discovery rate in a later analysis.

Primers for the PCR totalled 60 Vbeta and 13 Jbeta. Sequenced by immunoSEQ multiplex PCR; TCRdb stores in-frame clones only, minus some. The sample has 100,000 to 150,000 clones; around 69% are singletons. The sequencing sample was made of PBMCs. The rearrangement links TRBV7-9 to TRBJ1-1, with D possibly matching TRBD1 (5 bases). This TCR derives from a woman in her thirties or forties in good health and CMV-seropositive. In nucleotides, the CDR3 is TGTGCCAGCAGCCCCTTCGGGGGGGTTCTGAACACTGAAGCTTTCTTT. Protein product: CASSPFGGVLNTEAFF. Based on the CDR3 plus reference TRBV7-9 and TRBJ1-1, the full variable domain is DTGVSQNPRHKITKRGQNVTFRCDPISEHNRLYWYRQTLGQGPEFLTYFQNEAQLEKSRLLSDRFSAERPKGSFSTLEIQRTEQGDSAMYLCASSPFGGVLNTEAFFGQGTRLTVV.